The 11 T cell receptor beta chains presented below share a single source sample, sequenced in a study of cytomegalovirus exposure and HLA in healthy donors. PCR was performed using 60 Vbeta and 13 Jbeta primers. The protocol was immunoSEQ multiplex PCR, while the TCRdb copy is restricted to in-frame clones and leaves out a portion. The data show approximately 150,000 clones, roughly four fifths seen once. Sequencing was performed on PBMCs. These receptors originate from a woman aged 55 to 70 in good health and CMV-seronegative.

The V call is TRBV28, the J call TRBJ2-2; TRBD1 agrees at 7 bases. The V gene's germline CDR1 is MDHEN and CDR2 SYDVKM. V shed 6 bases, J shed 0 bases, and the junction held 10 bases outside the gene matches. The CDR3 consists of 17 residues. The CDR3 DNA reads as TGTGCCAGCAGCCCAGGGTACAGGGGTCCGAACACCGGGGAGCTGTTTTTT. Translating gives CASSPGYRGPNTGELFF.

The chain couples TRBV4-1 to TRBJ2-1, with a weak D call TRBD2 (6 bases). The CDR3 has 18 amino acids. Germline lookup yields CDR1 MGHRA and CDR2 YSYEKL. Trimming stripped 3 bases from V and 8 bases from J, with 26 bases between. Here the CDR3 DNA reads TGCGCCAGCAGCCATGACCGGGAGACATTTGTGACGGGCCATGAGCAGTTCTTC. Its translation is CASSHDRETFVTGHEQFF.

The chain employs TRBV9 and TRBJ1-1, with D maybe TRBD1 (5 bases). Trimming removed 0 bases at V and 4 bases at J, with 10 bases between. CDR1 and CDR2 (germline): SGDLS, YYNGEE. The CDR3 has 14 residues. The chain's CDR3 is CASSVAGRFTEAFF. The DNA of the CDR3 is TGTGCCAGCAGCGTAGCAGGGAGGTTCACTGAAGCTTTCTTT.

V and J are TRBV27 and TRBJ1-3, with 7 bases lining up with TRBD1. V lost 2 bases and J lost 2; bases outside the gene matches: 3. Germline V gene lookup returns CDR1 MNHEY and CDR2 SMNVEV (reference sequence). The CDR3 has 15 residues. CDR3 nucleotide sequence: TGTGCCAGCAGTTTAAGACAGGGCGCTGGAAACACCATATATTTT. Protein product: CASSLRQGAGNTIYF.

The J gene is TRBJ1-2, the V gene TRBV5-1; no clear D gene. Germline loops: CDR1 SGHRS, CDR2 YFSETQ. Trimming removed 3 bases from V and 1 base from J, with 16 bases in between. The CDR3 sequence is 16 residues long. The DNA for the CDR3 is TGCGCCAGCAGCTCGGGAGGTAGGACCTTTAACTATGGCTACACCTTC. Translating gives CASSSGGRTFNYGYTF.

The chain carries TRBV12-2 and TRBJ2-3; the table's D call, TRBD2, has no DNA check behind it. TRBV12-2 is a known pseudogene. There are 12 residues in the CDR3. The CDR3 reads CATAIRTDTQYF. The CDR3, as DNA: TGTGCCACTGCGATCCGCACAGATACGCAGTATTTT.

The J gene is TRBJ1-5, the V gene TRBV28; D gene uncertain. The CDR3 length is 14 residues. The germline V gene encodes CDR1 MDHEN and CDR2 SYDVKM. Between the trimmed V and J ends, which lost 7 bases and 9 bases, there was a span of 19 bases. CDR3 in amino acids: CASIGGQVSPPQHF. The CDR3 DNA sequence: TGTGCCAGCATTGGCGGGCAGGTCTCTCCGCCCCAGCATTTT.

The chain links TRBV28 to TRBJ2-3; perhaps TRBD2 as D (5 bases). The CDR3 has 15 amino acids. Per germline, CDR1 MDHEN and CDR2 SYDVKM. V lost 9 bases and J lost 1, with 17 bases in between. The CDR3 DNA sequence: TGTGCCAGTCGAGGGTCTAGCTCCCGCACAGATACGCAGTATTTT. Translated, it gives CASRGSSSRTDTQYF.

Here the CDR3 DNA reads TGTGCCAGCAGCTCGCAACTAGATACGCAGTATTTT. Translated: CASSSQLDTQYF. This chain uses TRBV7-2 with TRBJ2-3; D is undetermined. The CDR3 contains 12 residues. Between the trimmed V and J ends, which lost 4 bases and 5 bases, there was a span of 7 bases. Germline V CDR1 and CDR2: SGHTA, FQGNSA.

This rearrangement joins TRBV19 to TRBJ2-5; 12 nucleotides agree with TRBD2. The CDR3 consists of 15 residues. From germline, CDR1 is LNHDA and CDR2 SQIVND (reference sequence). Losses at the gene ends were 6 bases for V and 2 bases for J; bases not matched to a gene: 4. CDR3 bases: TGTGCCAGTAGGCGGACTAGCGGGATTCAAGAGACCCAGTACTTC. Translation: CASRRTSGIQETQYF.

The chain combines TRBV2 with TRBJ2-3; 10 positions agree with TRBD2. The CDR3 length is 13 residues. Trimming cost V 4 bases and J 5 bases; bases outside gene matches: 0. Germline CDR1 is SNHLY and CDR2 is FYNNEI. The CDR3 reads CASSGLAGDTQYF. CDR3 in DNA: TGTGCCAGCAGTGGACTAGCGGGAGATACGCAGTATTTT.